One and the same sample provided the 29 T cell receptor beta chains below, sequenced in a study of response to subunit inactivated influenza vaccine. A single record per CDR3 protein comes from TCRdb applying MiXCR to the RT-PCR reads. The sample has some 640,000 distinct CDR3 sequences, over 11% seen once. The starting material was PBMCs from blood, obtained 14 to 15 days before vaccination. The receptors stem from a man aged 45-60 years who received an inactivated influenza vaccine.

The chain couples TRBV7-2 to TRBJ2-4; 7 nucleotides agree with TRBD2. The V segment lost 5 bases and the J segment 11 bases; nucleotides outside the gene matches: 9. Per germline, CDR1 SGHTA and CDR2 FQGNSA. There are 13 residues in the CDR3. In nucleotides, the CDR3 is TGTGCCAGCAGCCCGAAGACTAGCTTGGTTCAGTACTTC. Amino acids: CASSPKTSLVQYF.

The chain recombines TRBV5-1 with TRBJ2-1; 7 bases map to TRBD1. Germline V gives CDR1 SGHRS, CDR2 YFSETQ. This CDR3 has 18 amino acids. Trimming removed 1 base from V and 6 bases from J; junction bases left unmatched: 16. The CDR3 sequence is CASSLMFFRQGIPNEQFF. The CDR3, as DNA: TGCGCCAGCAGCTTGATGTTTTTTAGACAGGGTATCCCCAATGAGCAGTTCTTC. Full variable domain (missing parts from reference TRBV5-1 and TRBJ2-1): KAGVTQTPRYLIKTRGQQVTLSCSPISGHRSVSWYQQTPGQGLQFLFEYFSETQRNKGNFPGRFSGRQFSNSRSEMNVSTLELGDSALYLCASSLMFFRQGIPNEQFFGPGTRLTVL.

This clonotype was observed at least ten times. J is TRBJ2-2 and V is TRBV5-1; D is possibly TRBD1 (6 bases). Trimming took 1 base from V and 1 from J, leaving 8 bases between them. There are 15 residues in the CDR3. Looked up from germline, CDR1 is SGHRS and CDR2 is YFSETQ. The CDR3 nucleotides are TGCGCCAGCAGCTTGAGGACAGTGAACACCGGGGAGCTGTTTTTT. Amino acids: CASSLRTVNTGELFF. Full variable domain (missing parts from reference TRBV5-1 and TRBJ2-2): KAGVTQTPRYLIKTRGQQVTLSCSPISGHRSVSWYQQTPGQGLQFLFEYFSETQRNKGNFPGRFSGRQFSNSRSEMNVSTLELGDSALYLCASSLRTVNTGELFFGEGSRLTVL.

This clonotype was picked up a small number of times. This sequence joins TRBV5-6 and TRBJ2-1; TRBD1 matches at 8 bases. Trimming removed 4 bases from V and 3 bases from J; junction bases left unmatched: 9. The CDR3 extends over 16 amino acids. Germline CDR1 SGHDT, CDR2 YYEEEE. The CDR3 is CASSPQTGEVYNEQFF. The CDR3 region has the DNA TGTGCCAGCAGCCCCCAGACAGGGGAGGTCTACAATGAGCAGTTCTTC.

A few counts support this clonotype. The CDR3: CASAGWTEAFF. The CDR3 DNA is TGTGCCTCGGCGGGATGGACTGAAGCTTTCTTT. The chain is built from TRBV27 and TRBJ1-1; D gene ambiguous. The V and J ends lost 11 bases and 5 bases respectively, with 12 bases between them. The CDR3 sequence is 11 residues long. Germline V gene lookup returns CDR1 MNHEY and CDR2 SMNVEV (reference sequence).

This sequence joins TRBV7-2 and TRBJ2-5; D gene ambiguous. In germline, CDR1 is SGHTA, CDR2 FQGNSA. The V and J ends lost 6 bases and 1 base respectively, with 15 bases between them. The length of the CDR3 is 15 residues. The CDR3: CASRLGFGSQETQYF. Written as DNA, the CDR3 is TGTGCCAGCAGGTTGGGTTTTGGTTCCCAAGAGACCCAGTACTTC.

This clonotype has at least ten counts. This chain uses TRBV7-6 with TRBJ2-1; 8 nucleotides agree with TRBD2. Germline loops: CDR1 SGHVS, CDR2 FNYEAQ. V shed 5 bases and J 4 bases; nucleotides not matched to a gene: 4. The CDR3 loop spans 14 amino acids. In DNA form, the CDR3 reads TGTGCCAGCAGCGCGGGGGGACCATACAATGAGCAGTTCTTC. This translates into CASSAGGPYNEQFF. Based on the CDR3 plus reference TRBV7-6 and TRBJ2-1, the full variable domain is GAGVSQSPRYKVTKRGQDVALRCDPISGHVSLYWYRQALGQGPEFLTYFNYEAQQDKSGLPNDRFSAERPEGSISTLTIQRTEQRDSAMYRCASSAGGPYNEQFFGPGTRLTVL.

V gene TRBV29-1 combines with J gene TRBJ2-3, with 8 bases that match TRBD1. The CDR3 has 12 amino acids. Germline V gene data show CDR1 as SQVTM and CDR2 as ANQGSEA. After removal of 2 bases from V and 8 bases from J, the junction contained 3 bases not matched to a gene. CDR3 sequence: CSVERTGFTQYF. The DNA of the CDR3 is TGCAGCGTTGAAAGGACAGGGTTTACGCAGTATTTT.

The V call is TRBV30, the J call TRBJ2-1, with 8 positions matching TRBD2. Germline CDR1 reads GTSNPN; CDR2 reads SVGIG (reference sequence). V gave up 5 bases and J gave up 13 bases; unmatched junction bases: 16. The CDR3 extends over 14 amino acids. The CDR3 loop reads CAWVSSGVTMYQFF. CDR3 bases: TGTGCCTGGGTCAGTAGCGGGGTGACAATGTATCAGTTCTTC.

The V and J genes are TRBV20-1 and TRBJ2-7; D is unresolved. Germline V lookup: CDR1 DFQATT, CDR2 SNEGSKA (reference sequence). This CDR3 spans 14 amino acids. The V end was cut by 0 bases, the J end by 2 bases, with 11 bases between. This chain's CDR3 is CSARDLYKTYEQYF. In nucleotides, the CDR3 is TGCAGTGCTAGAGATCTGTATAAAACCTACGAGCAGTACTTC.

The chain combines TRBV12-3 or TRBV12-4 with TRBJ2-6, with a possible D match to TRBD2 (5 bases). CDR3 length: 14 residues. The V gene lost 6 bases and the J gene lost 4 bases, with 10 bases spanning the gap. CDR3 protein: CASSTRSGANVLTF. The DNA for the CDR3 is TGTGCCAGCAGCACTAGGTCCGGGGCCAACGTCCTGACTTTC.

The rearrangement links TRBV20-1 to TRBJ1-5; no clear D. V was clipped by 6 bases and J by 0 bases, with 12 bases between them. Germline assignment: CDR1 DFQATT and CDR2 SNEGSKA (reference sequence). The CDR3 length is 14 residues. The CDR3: CSAKGGYSNQPQHF. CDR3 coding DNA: TGCAGTGCCAAGGGCGGATATAGCAATCAGCCCCAGCATTTT.

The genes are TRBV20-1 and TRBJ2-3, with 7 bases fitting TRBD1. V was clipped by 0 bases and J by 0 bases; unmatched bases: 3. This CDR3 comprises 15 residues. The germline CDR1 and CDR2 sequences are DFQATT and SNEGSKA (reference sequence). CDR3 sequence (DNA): TGCAGTGCTAGAGATACGGGACAGAGCACAGATACGCAGTATTTT. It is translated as CSARDTGQSTDTQYF.

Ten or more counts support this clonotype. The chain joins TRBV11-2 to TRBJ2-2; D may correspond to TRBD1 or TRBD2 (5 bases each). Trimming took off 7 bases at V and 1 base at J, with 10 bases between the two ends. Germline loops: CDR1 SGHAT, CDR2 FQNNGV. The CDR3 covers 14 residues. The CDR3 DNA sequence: TGTGCCAGCAATGGGGGTTTGAACACCGGGGAGCTGTTTTTT. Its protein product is CASNGGLNTGELFF. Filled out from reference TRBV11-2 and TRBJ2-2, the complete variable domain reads EAGVAQSPRYKIIEKRQSVAFWCNPISGHATLYWYQQILGQGPKLLIQFQNNGVVDDSQLPKDRFSAERLKGVDSTLKIQPAKLEDSAVYLCASNGGLNTGELFFGEGSRLTVL.

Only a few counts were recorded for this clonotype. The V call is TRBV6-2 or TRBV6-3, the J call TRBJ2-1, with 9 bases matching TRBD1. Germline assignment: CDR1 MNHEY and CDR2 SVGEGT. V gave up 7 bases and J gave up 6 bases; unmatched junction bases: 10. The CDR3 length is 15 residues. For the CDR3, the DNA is TGTGCCAGCACCCCTTCCGGGACAGGGCCCAATGAGCAGTTCTTC. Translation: CASTPSGTGPNEQFF.

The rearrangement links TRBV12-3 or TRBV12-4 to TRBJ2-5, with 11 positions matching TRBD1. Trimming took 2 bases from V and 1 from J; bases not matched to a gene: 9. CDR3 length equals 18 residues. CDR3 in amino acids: CASSLFPTGTGGQETQYF. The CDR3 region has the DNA TGTGCCAGCAGTTTATTCCCTACCGGGACAGGGGGCCAAGAGACCCAGTACTTC.

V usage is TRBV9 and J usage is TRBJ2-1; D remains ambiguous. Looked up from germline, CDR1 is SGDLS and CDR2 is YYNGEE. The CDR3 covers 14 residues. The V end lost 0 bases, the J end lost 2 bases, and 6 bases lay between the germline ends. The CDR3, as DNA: TGTGCCAGCAGCGTAGGGGCAGCCTACAATGAGCAGTTCTTC. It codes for CASSVGAAYNEQFF.

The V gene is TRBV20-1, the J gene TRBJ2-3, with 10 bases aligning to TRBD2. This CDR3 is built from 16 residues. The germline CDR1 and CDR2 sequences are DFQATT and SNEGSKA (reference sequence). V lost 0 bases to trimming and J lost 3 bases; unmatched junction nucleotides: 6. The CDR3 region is CSARDPATSGTDTQYF. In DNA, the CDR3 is TGCAGTGCTAGAGACCCGGCGACTAGCGGGACAGATACGCAGTATTTT.

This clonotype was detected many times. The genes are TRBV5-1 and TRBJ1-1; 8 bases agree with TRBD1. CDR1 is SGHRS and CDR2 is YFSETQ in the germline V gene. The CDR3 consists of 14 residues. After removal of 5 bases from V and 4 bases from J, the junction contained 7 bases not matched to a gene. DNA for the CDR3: TGCGCCAGCAGTCAAGTTGGGACAGGCACTGAAGCTTTCTTT. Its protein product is CASSQVGTGTEAFF. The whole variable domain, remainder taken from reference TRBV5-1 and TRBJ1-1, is KAGVTQTPRYLIKTRGQQVTLSCSPISGHRSVSWYQQTPGQGLQFLFEYFSETQRNKGNFPGRFSGRQFSNSRSEMNVSTLELGDSALYLCASSQVGTGTEAFFGQGTRLTVV.

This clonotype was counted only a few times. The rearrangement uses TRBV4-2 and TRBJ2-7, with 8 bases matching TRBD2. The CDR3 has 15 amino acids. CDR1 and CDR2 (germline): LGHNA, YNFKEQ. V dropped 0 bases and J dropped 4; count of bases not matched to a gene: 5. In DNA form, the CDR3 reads TGTGCCAGCAGCCAAGACGTCAGCGGGGGTTACGAGCAGTACTTC. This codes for CASSQDVSGGYEQYF.

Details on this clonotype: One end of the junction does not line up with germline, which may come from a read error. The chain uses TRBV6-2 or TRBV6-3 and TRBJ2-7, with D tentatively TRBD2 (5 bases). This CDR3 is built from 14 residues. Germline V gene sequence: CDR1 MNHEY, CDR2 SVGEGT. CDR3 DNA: TGTGCTAGCAACTCCCATGAGCGGCGGTGGGAGCAGTACTTC. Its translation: CASNSHERRWEQYF.

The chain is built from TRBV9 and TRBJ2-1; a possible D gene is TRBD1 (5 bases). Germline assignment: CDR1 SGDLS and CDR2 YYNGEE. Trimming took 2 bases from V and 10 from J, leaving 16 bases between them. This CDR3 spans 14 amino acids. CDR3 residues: CASSVDISNREQFF. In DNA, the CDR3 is TGTGCCAGCAGCGTGGACATTTCAAACCGAGAGCAGTTCTTC. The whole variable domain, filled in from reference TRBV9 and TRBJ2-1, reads DSGVTQTPKHLITATGQRVTLRCSPRSGDLSVYWYQQSLDQGLQFLIQYYNGEERAKGNILERFSAQQFPDLHSELNLSSLELGDSALYFCASSVDISNREQFFGPGTRLTVL.

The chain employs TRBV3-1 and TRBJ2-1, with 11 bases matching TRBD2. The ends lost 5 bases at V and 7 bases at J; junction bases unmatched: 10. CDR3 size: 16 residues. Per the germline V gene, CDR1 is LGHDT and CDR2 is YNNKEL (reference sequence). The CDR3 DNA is TGTGCCAGCAGCACATTTCTAGCGGGAGGAAATAATGAGCAGTTCTTC. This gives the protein CASSTFLAGGNNEQFF.

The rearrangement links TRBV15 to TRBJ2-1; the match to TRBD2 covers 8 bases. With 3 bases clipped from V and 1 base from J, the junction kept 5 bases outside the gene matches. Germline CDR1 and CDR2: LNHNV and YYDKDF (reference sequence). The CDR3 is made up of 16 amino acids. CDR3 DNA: TGTGCCACCAGCAGTTTCCAGCGGGGGTCCTACAATGAGCAGTTCTTC. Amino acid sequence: CATSSFQRGSYNEQFF.

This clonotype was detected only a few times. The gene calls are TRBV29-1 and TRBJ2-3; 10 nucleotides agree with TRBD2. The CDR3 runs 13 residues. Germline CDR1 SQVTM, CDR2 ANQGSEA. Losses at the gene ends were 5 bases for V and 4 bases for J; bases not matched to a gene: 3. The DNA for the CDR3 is TGCAGCGTTCGGACTAGCGGCCCAGATACGCAGTATTTT. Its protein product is CSVRTSGPDTQYF.

The CDR3 nucleotides are TGTGCCAGCAGCTTAGTGTGGGAGCAGTTCTTC. Translated, it gives CASSLVWEQFF. V usage is TRBV7-2 and J usage is TRBJ2-1; D ambiguous. Looked up from germline, CDR1 is SGHTA and CDR2 is FQGNSA. The V and J ends lost 1 base and 10 bases respectively, with 5 bases between them. CDR3 length: 11 amino acids.

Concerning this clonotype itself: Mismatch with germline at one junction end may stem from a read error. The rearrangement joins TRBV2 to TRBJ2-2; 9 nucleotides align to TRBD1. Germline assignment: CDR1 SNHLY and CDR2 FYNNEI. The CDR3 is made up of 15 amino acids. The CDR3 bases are TGTGCCAGCCAAGGACAGGGGAGGAACCCCGGGGAGCTGTTTTTT. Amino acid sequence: CASQGQGRNPGELFF. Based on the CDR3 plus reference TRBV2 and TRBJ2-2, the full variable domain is EPEVTQTPSHQVTQMGQEVILRCVPISNHLYFYWYRQILGQKVEFLVSFYNNEISEKSEIFDDQFSVERPDGSNFTLKIRSTKLEDSAMYFCASQGQGRNPGELFFGEGSRLTVL.

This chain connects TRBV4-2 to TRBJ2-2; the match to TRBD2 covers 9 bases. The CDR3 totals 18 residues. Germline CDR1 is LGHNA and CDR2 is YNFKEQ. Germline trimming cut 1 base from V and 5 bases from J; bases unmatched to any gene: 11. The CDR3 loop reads CASSQVGPGTSITGELFF. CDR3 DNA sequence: TGTGCCAGCAGCCAAGTTGGCCCCGGGACTAGCATAACCGGGGAGCTGTTTTTT.

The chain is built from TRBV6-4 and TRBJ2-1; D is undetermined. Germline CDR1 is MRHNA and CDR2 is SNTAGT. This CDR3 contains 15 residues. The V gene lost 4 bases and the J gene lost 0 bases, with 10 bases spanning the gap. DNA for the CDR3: TGTGCCAGCAGTGTTGACGTAAGCTCCTACAATGAGCAGTTCTTC. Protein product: CASSVDVSSYNEQFF.